The source of this T cell receptor (beta chain) is a study of shared clonotypes between healthy human individuals. Study findings and constraints: Non-shared clonotypes showed lower generation probabilities than clonotypes common to all four donors. In having few donors, the study represented limited genetic and exposure-history diversity.

A few counts support this clone. Its antigen remains unknown. The same CDR3 arises from other DNA sequences in this sample as well. Data came from immunoSEQ multiplex PCR; TCRdb stores just in-frame clones and leaves some out. The table shows about 2 million clones, with just under 95% occurring only once. Trimming left V 3 bases short and J 10 bases short, with 17 bases between. CDR1 is SGHAT, CDR2 FQNNGV, per germline. CDR3 length equals 14 residues. The naive CD8 subset, CD45RO-negative cells positively selected for CCR7, excluded terminally differentiated effector memory CD45RA+ cells. The source of this sequence is a man aged 18 to 30 in good health. The sequenced sample consisted of naive CD8+ T cells sorted from blood. This chain links TRBV11-2 with TRBJ2-3; unclear D gene. CDR3 sequence: CASSLDRIGSAQYF. The CDR3 DNA reads as TGTGCCAGCAGCTTGGACCGAATAGGTAGTGCGCAGTATTTT.